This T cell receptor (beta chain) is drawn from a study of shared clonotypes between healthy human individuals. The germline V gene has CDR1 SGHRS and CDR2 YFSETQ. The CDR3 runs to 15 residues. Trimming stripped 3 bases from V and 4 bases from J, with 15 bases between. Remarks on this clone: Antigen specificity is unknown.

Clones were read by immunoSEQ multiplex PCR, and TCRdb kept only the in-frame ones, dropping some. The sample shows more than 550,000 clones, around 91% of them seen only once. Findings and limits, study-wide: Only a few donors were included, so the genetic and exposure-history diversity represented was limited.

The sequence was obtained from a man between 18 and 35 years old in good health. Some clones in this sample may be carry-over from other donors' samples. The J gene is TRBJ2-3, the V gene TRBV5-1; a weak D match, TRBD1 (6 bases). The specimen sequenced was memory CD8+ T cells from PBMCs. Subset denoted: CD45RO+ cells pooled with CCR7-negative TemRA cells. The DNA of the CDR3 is TGCGCCAGCAGCTCTGCCCCTCCAGGGGCAGATACGCAGTATTTT. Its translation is CASSSAPPGADTQYF.